The clone carrying this T cell receptor (beta chain) was seen only once. Via MiXCR, TCRdb re-called the 5' RACE reads, giving one row per CDR3 protein. In the table there are 8,000 to 10,000 distinct CDR3 sequences, 55% of which are singletons. The sorted Tregs were CD4+CD25+CD127-/low cells. The receptor was isolated from a female donor with breast cancer. The specimen was Tregs sorted from a lymph node.

The chain's CDR3 is CSAKDGTNTEAFF. CDR3 sequence (DNA): TGCAGTGCCAAAGACGGAACGAACACTGAAGCTTTCTTT. The chain uses TRBV20-1 and TRBJ1-1, with D unresolved. Per germline, CDR1 DFQATT and CDR2 SNEGSKA (reference sequence). Trimming took off 6 bases at V and 1 base at J, with 12 bases between the two ends. The CDR3 totals 13 residues.